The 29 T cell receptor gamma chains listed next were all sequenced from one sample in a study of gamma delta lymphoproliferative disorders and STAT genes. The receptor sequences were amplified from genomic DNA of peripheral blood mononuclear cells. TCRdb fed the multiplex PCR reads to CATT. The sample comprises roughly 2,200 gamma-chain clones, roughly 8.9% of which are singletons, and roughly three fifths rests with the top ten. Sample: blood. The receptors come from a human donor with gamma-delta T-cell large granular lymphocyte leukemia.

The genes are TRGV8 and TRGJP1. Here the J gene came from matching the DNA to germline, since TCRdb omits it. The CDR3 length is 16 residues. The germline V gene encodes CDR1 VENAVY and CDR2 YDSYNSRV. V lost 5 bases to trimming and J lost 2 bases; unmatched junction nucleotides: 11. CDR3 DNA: TGTGCCACCTGGGCCTCCAAGTGGACCACTGGTTGGTTCAAGATATTT. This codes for CATWASKWTTGWFKIF.

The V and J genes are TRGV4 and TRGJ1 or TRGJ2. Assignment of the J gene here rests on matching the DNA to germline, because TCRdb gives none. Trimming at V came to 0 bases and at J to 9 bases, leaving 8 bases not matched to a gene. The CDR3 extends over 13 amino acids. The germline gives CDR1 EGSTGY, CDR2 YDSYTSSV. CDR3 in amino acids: CATWDGPVSKKLF. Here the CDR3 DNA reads TGTGCCACCTGGGATGGGCCGGTTAGTAAGAAACTCTTT.

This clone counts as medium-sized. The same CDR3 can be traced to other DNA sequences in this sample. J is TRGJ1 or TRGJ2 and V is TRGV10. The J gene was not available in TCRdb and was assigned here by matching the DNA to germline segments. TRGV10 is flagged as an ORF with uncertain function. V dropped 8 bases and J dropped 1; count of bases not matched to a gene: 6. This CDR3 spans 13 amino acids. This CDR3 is CAAWDSNYYKKLF. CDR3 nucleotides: TGTGCTGCGTGGGATTCCAATTATTATAAGAAACTCTTT.

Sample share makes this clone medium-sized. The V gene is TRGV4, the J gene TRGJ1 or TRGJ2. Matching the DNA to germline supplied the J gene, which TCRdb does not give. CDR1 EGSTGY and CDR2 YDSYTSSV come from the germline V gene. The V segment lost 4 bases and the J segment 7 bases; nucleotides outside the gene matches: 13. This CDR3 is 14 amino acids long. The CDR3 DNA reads TGTGCCACCTGGGACATCCGCCCAAACTATAAGAAACTCTTT. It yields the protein CATWDIRPNYKKLF.

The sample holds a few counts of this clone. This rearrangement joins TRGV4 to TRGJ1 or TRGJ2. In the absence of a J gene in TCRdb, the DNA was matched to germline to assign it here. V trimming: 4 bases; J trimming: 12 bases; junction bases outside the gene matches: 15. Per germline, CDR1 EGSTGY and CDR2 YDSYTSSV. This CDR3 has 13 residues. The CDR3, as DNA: TGTGCCACCTGGGAGTCCCGCGGCGACGCGAAACTCTTT. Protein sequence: CATWESRGDAKLF.

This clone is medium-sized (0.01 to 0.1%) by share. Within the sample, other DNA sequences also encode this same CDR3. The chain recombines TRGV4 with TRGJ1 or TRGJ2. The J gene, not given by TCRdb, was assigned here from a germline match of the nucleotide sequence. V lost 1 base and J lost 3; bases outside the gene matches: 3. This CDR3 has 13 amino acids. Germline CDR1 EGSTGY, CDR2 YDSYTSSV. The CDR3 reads CATWDGLYYKKLF. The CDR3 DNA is TGTGCCACCTGGGATGGCCTTTATTATAAGAAACTCTTT.

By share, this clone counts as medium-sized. The CDR3: CATWDRLQNYYKKLF. The DNA for the CDR3 is TGTGCCACCTGGGACAGGCTTCAGAATTATTATAAGAAACTCTTT. The gene calls are TRGV3 and TRGJ1 or TRGJ2. TCRdb supplies no J gene; here it was assigned by aligning the nucleotide sequence to germline. CDR3 length equals 15 residues. Germline lookup yields CDR1 VTNTFY and CDR2 YDVSTARD (reference sequence). Losses at the gene ends were 0 bases for V and 0 bases for J; bases not matched to a gene: 5.

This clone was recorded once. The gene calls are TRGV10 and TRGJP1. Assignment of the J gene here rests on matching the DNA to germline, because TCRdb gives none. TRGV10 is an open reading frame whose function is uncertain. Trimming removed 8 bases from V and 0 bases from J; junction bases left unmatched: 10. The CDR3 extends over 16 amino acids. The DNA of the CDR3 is TGTGCTGCGTGGCCACCCCCCTATACCACTGGTTGGTTCAAGATATTT. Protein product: CAAWPPPYTTGWFKIF.

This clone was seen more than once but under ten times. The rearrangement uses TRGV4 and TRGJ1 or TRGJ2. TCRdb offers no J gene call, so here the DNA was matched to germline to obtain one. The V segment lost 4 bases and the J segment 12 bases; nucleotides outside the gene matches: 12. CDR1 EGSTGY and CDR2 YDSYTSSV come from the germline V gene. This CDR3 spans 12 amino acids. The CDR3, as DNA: TGTGCCACCTGGGAGGAATGGGAACGGAAACTCTTT. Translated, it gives CATWEEWERKLF.

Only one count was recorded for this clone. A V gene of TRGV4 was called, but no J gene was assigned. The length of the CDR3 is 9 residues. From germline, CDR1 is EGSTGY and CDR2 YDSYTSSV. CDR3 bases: TGTGCCACCCAGAATAAGAGACTCTTT. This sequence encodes CATQNKRLF.

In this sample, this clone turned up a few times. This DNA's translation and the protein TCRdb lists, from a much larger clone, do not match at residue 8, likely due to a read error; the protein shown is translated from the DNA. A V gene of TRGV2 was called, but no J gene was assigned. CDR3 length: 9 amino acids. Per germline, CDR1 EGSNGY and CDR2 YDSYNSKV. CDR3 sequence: CATWEELVF. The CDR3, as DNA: TGTGCCACCTGGGAAGAGTTGGTCTTT.

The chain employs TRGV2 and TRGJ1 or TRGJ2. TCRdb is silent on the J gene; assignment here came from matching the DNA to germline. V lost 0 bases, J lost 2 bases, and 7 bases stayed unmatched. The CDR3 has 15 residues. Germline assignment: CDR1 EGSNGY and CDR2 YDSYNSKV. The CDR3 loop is CATWDGRGDYYKKLF. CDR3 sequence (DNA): TGTGCCACCTGGGACGGGCGCGGGGATTATTATAAGAAACTCTTT.

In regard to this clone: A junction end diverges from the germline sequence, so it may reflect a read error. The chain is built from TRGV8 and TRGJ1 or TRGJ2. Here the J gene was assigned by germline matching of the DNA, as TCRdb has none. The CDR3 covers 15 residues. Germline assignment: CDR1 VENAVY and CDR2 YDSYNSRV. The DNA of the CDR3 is TGTGCCACCCGGGATAAAACCGGGTATTATTATAAGAAACTCTTT. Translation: CATRDKTGYYYKKLF.

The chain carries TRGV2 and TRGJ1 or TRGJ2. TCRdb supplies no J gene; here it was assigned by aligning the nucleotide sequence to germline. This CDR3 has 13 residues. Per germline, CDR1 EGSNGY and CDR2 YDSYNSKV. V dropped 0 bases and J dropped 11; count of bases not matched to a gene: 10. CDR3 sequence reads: CATWDGRVRQKLF. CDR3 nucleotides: TGTGCCACCTGGGACGGGCGGGTAAGACAGAAACTCTTT.

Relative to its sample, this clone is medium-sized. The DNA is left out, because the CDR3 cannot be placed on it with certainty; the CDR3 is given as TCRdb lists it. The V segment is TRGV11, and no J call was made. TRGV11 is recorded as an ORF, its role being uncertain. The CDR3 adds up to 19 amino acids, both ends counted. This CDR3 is CTTVPAGLSPFVAYYKKLF.

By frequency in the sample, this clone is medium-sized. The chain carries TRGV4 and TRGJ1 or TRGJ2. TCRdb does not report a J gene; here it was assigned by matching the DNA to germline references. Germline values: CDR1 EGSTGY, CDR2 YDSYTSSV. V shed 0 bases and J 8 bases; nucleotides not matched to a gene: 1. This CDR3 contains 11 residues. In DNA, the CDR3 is TGTGCCACCTGGGATGGGAATAAGAAACTCTTT. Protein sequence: CATWDGNKKLF.

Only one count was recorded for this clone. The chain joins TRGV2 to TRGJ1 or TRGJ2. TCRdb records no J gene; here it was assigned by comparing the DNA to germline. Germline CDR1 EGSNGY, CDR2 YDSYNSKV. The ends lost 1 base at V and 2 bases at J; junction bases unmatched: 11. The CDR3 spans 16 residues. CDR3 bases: TGTGCCACCTGGGACGGCCGACCCCTCCATTATTATAAGAAACTCTTT. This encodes CATWDGRPLHYYKKLF.

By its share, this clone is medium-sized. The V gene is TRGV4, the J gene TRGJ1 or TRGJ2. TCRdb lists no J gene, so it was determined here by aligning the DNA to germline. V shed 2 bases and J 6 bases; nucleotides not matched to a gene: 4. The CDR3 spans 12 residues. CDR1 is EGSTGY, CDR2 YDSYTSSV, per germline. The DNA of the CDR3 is TGTGCCACCTGGGATGCGTTTTATAAGAAACTCTTT. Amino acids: CATWDAFYKKLF.

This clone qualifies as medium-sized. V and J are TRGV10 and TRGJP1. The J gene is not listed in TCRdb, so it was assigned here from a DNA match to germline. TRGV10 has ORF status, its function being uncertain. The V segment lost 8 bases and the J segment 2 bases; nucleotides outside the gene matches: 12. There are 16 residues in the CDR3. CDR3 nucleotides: TGTGCTGCGTGGGATACTAACTCAACCACTGGTTGGTTCAAGATATTT. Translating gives CAAWDTNSTTGWFKIF.

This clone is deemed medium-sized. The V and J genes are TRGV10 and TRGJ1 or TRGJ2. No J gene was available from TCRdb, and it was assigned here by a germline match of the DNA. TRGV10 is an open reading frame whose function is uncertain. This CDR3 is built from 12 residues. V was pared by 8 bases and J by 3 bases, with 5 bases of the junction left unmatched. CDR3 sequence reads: CAAWELYYKKLF. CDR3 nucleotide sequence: TGTGCTGCGTGGGAGCTTTATTATAAGAAACTCTTT.

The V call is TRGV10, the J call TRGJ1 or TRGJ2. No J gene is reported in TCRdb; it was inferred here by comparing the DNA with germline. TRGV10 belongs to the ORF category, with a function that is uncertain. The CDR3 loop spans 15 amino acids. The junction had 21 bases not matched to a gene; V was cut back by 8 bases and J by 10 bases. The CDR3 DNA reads TGTGCTGCGTGGGTCCGGTCCGACGATCCTCCCAAGAAACTCTTT. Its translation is CAAWVRSDDPPKKLF.

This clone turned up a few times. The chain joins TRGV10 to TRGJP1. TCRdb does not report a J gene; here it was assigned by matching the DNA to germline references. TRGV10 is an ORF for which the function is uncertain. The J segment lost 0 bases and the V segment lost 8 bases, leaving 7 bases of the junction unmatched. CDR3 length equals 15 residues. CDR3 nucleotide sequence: TGTGCTGCGTGGGATCCTTATACCACTGGTTGGTTCAAGATATTT. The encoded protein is CAAWDPYTTGWFKIF.

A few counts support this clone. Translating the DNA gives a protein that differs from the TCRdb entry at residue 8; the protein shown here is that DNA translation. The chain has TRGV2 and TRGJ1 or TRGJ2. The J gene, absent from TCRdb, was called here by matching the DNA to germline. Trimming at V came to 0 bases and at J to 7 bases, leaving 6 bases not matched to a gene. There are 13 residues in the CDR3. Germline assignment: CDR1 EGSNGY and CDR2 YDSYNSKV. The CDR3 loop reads CATWDGPEYKKLF. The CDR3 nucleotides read TGTGCCACCTGGGACGGGCCGGAGTATAAGAAACTCTTT.

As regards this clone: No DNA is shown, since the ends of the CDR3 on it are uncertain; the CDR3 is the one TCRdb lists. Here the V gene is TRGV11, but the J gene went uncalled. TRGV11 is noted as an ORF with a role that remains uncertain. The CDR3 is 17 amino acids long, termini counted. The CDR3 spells CTTVPAGLGMYETKKLF.

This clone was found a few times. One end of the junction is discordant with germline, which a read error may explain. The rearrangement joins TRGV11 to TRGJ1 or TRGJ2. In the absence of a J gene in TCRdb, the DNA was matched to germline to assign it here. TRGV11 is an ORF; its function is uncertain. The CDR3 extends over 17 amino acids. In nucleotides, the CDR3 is TGTGCCTGCTGGATTAGGCCCACCCTCTGTCTTTATAATAAGAAACTCTTT. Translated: CACWIRPTLCLYNKKLF.

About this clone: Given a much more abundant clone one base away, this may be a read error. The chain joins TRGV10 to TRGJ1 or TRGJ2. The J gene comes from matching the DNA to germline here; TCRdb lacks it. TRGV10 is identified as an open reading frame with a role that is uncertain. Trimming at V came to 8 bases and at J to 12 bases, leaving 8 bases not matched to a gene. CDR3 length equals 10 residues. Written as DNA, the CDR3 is TGTGCTGCGTGGGATAAAGGGAAACTCTTT. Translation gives CAAWDKGKLF.

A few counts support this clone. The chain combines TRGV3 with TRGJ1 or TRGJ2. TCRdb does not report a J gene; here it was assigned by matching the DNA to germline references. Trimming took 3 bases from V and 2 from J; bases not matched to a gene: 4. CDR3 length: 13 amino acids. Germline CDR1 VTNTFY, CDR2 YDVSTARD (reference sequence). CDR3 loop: CATWDPDYYKKLF. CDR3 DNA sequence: TGTGCCACCTGGGACCCGGATTATTATAAGAAACTCTTT.

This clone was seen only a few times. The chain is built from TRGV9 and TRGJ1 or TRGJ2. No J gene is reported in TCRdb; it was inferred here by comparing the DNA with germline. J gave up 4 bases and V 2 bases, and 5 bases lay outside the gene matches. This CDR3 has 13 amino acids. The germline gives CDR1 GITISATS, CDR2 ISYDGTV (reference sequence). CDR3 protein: CALWEGTYYKKLF. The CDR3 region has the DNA TGTGCCTTGTGGGAGGGGACCTATTATAAGAAACTCTTT.

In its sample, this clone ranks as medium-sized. The DNA of the CDR3 is TGTGCCACCTGGGATCGTCCTTATTATAAGAAACTCTTT. Its translation: CATWDRPYYKKLF. J is TRGJ1 or TRGJ2 and V is TRGV4. Germline matching of the DNA provided the J gene here, since TCRdb leaves it blank. The CDR3 consists of 13 residues. Germline V gene sequence: CDR1 EGSTGY, CDR2 YDSYTSSV. V lost 3 bases and J lost 3; bases outside the gene matches: 5.